This T cell receptor (beta chain) is from a study of blood T cells in healthy people across ages. Combining a sample-barcoded 5' primer with a J-beta primer mix, a second PCR ran for roughly 6 to 11 cycles. TCRdb used MiXCR to reprocess the 5' RACE reads, holding one entry per CDR3 protein. This sample has just under 550,000 distinct CDR3 sequences, with approximately 25% found just once. The trim removed 4 bases at V and 7 bases at J, leaving 9 bases unmatched. The CDR3 length is 15 residues. Germline V gene sequence: CDR1 LGHNA, CDR2 YNFKEQ. This clonotype was seen only a few times. The same sample was also used in a study of T cells of mothers and their children.

V gene TRBV4-2 combines with J gene TRBJ1-4; 7 nucleotides line up with TRBD1. The sequenced material came from blood. This sequence was found in a boy between 5 and 17 years old in good health. DNA of the CDR3: TGTGCCAGCAGCCCTCTAAAGGGGGCTAGTGAAAAACTGTTTTTT. The encoded protein is CASSPLKGASEKLFF.